This TCR beta chain was sequenced during a study of blood T cell repertoires in COVID-19. The wider study: PBMCs, B-cell-depleted T cells, or T cells provided the cDNA or gDNA that made up the material.

As originally analysed: Researchers report that nucleated cell counts were estimated from reference gene primer amplification. Repertoires were generated with immunoSEQ multiplex PCR, while TCRdb's copy carries only in-frame clones and drops some. The DNA was the basis for D and trimming; V, J and clone size are from that table. The sample shows about 200,000 clones, 86% of them seen only once. Individuals aged roughly 18 to 90 years were recruited from about two dozen US areas. Cohort assignment relied on participant-reported clinical history. This CDR3 spans 15 amino acids. The V gene lost 3 bases and the J gene lost 0 bases, with 9 bases spanning the gap. CDR1 is MNHEY and CDR2 is SMNVEV in the germline V gene (reference sequence).

The TCR was taken from a man aged 35 to 55 with acute COVID-19. The sample consisted of PBMCs or T cells enriched from blood (not recorded which). The gene calls are TRBV27 and TRBJ1-5; D call uncertain. The CDR3 loop is CASSLFGHSNQPQHF. The CDR3 DNA sequence: TGTGCCAGCAGTTTGTTTGGCCATAGCAATCAGCCCCAGCATTTT.